Below are 28 T cell receptor beta chains sequenced from a single sample in a study of shared clonotypes between healthy human individuals. The assay was immunoSEQ multiplex PCR, and TCRdb's table has in-frame clones only and misses some. Of more than 2,000,000 clones in the sample, more than 80% are singletons; the top ten hold roughly 0.15%. The sample consisted of naive CD4+ T cells sorted from blood. Stated subset: CD45RA+ positively selected. The source of these receptors is a man between 18 and 35 years old in good health.

The gene calls are TRBV30 and TRBJ2-5, with D hard to call. The J call is doubtful: the DNA matches TRBJ2-7 better. The CDR3 is 15 residues long. From germline, CDR1 is GTSNPN and CDR2 SVGIG (reference sequence). CDR3 DNA: TGTGCCTGGAGTGTAGGGCTTGAGGCGGCCTACGAGCAGTACTTC. Residues: CAWSVGLEAAYEQYF.

The V and J genes are TRBV10-3 and TRBJ2-5; 8 bases match TRBD2. Per the germline V gene, CDR1 is ENHRY and CDR2 is SYGVKD. The CDR3 is made up of 13 amino acids. V was pared by 8 bases and J by 3 bases, with 5 bases of the junction left unmatched. This CDR3 reads CAIGLAGEETQYF. In DNA, the CDR3 is TGTGCCATCGGGCTAGCGGGTGAAGAGACCCAGTACTTC.

The chain joins TRBV11-2 to TRBJ2-3, with a weak D call TRBD1 (6 bases). Looked up from germline, CDR1 is SGHAT and CDR2 is FQNNGV. The CDR3 has 14 residues. V was trimmed by 5 bases and J by 6 bases, leaving 15 bases between them. The CDR3 DNA sequence: TGTGCCAGCAGCCCCTCACAGGGATCCGATACGCAGTATTTT. It encodes CASSPSQGSDTQYF.

The rearrangement links TRBV7-2 to TRBJ1-1; no definite D call. Germline CDR1 and CDR2: SGHTA and FQGNSA. The germline V and J ends were trimmed by 6 bases and 0 bases, with 11 bases remaining between them. CDR3 length: 14 residues. CDR3 protein: CASSSIRVNTEAFF. CDR3 nucleotides: TGTGCCAGCAGTTCAATCCGGGTGAACACTGAAGCTTTCTTT.

V is TRBV2 and J is TRBJ1-3, with D maybe TRBD1 (6 bases). Germline-derived CDR1 and CDR2 are SNHLY and FYNNEI. Trimming stripped 4 bases from V and 1 base from J, with 11 bases between. The CDR3 is 15 residues long. Here the CDR3 reads CASSASGASGNTIYF. The DNA of the CDR3 is TGTGCCAGCAGTGCCTCAGGGGCATCTGGAAACACCATATATTTT.

As DNA, the CDR3 is TGTGCCTCCCCCCCAGCAGGGTCTGGGGCCAACGTCCTGACTTTC. Translated: CASPPAGSGANVLTF. The genes are TRBV30 and TRBJ2-6, with D tentatively TRBD1 (5 bases). CDR1 and CDR2 (germline): GTSNPN, SVGIG (reference sequence). This CDR3 spans 15 amino acids. V was cut by 7 bases and J by 1 base, with 14 bases left in between.

The chain carries TRBV14 and TRBJ2-2; D may be TRBD2 (6 bases). Germline V gives CDR1 SGHDN, CDR2 FVKESK. The CDR3 has 15 amino acids. The V end was cut by 4 bases, the J end by 3 bases, with 12 bases between. DNA of the CDR3: TGTGCCAGCAGCCTCCCCGGGAGTTACACCGGGGAGCTGTTTTTT. Its translation is CASSLPGSYTGELFF.

This clone is a singleton in its sample. The chain combines TRBV7-3 with TRBJ2-5, with 8 bases fitting TRBD1. J lost 1 base, V lost 2 bases, and 6 bases had no gene match. CDR1 and CDR2 from the germline V gene are SGHTA and FQGTGA. CDR3 length: 16 residues. The CDR3 coding sequence is TGTGCCAGCAGCTTAGATAGGGGACAGGTCCAAGAGACCCAGTACTTC. Encoded protein: CASSLDRGQVQETQYF.

This clone showed up just a few times. The CDR3 protein is CASSPSVGRAGDTEAFF. The CDR3 DNA reads as TGCGCCAGCAGCCCCTCAGTCGGTCGTGCGGGGGACACTGAAGCTTTCTTT. The V gene is TRBV4-1, the J gene TRBJ1-1; D is possibly TRBD1 (5 bases). CDR1 MGHRA and CDR2 YSYEKL come from the germline V gene. This CDR3 spans 17 amino acids. V lost 4 bases and J 3 bases, leaving 21 bases between the germline ends.

This chain joins TRBV6-4 and TRBJ1-5; 7 bases are a match to TRBD1. The CDR3 loop spans 13 amino acids. V trimming: 5 bases; J trimming: 3 bases; junction bases outside the gene matches: 1. Germline values: CDR1 MRHNA, CDR2 SNTAGT. CDR3: CASSTGANQPQHF. The DNA for the CDR3 is TGTGCCAGCAGTACAGGGGCCAATCAGCCCCAGCATTTT.

This clone was observed a handful of times. Written as DNA, the CDR3 is TGTGCCATCAGTGACGCAGGGAGAGGCTACACCTTC. The encoded protein is CAISDAGRGYTF. This chain links TRBV10-3 with TRBJ1-2; TRBD1 is a possible D gene (5 bases). The V gene's germline CDR1 is ENHRY and CDR2 SYGVKD. This CDR3 has 12 amino acids. V was pared by 3 bases and J by 8 bases, with 10 bases between.

The chain recombines TRBV5-1 with TRBJ1-6, with 8 positions matching TRBD1. V dropped 5 bases and J dropped 8; count of bases not matched to a gene: 9. Per germline, CDR1 SGHRS and CDR2 YFSETQ. There are 15 residues in the CDR3. The CDR3 loop reads CASRQTGEGHSPLHF. Here the CDR3 DNA reads TGCGCCAGCAGGCAGACAGGGGAAGGCCATTCACCCCTCCACTTT. Together with reference TRBV5-1 and TRBJ1-6, the CDR3 gives the full variable domain: KAGVTQTPRYLIKTRGQQVTLSCSPISGHRSVSWYQQTPGQGLQFLFEYFSETQRNKGNFPGRFSGRQFSNSRSEMNVSTLELGDSALYLCASRQTGEGHSPLHFGNGTRLTVT.

The rearrangement uses TRBV18 and TRBJ2-7, with 8 bases aligning to TRBD1. V shed 4 bases and J 7 bases; nucleotides not matched to a gene: 12. Germline lookup yields CDR1 KGHSH and CDR2 LQKENI. The CDR3 contains 15 residues. CDR3 nucleotide sequence: TGTGCCAGCTCACTCAAAGAGGGACAGGTCAGGGAGCAGTACTTC. Its translation: CASSLKEGQVREQYF.

This sequence joins TRBV28 and TRBJ1-1; a possible D gene is TRBD1 (6 bases). The CDR3 is 15 amino acids. Germline V lookup: CDR1 MDHEN, CDR2 SYDVKM. V lost 7 bases to trimming and J lost 7 bases, with 22 bases between them. The CDR3 nucleotides read TGTGCCAGCACCATTCGACCGGGACAACTCGATGAAGCTTTCTTT. As protein: CASTIRPGQLDEAFF.

The chain employs TRBV7-2 and TRBJ2-1, with TRBD1 identical over 7 bases. Trimming took 7 bases from V and 7 from J; bases not matched to a gene: 10. The CDR3 totals 14 residues. Germline values: CDR1 SGHTA, CDR2 FQGNSA. This CDR3 reads CASTPAGRGNEQFF. For the CDR3, the DNA is TGTGCCAGCACCCCCGCGGGCAGGGGGAATGAGCAGTTCTTC.

This chain connects TRBV5-1 to TRBJ1-1; 10 bases map to TRBD1. Germline V CDR1 and CDR2: SGHRS, YFSETQ. V shed 4 bases and J 0 bases; nucleotides not matched to a gene: 9. The CDR3 sequence is 17 residues long. The CDR3 reads CASSRTTGGGMNTEAFF. The CDR3 DNA sequence: TGCGCCAGCAGCCGCACGACAGGGGGCGGAATGAACACTGAAGCTTTCTTT.

The V call is TRBV6-5, the J call TRBJ2-7, with a weak D call TRBD1 (7 bases). Per germline, CDR1 MNHEY and CDR2 SVGAGI. The CDR3 is 15 amino acids. V was trimmed by 5 bases and J by 2 bases, leaving 16 bases between them. The CDR3 sequence is CASSAQGRKTYEQYF. The DNA of the CDR3 is TGTGCCAGCAGTGCACAGGGGAGGAAGACCTACGAGCAGTACTTC.

Remarks on this clone: Within the sample, other DNA sequences also encode this same CDR3. V and J are TRBV5-1 and TRBJ2-5; D gene unclear. V was clipped by 4 bases and J by 2 bases, with 6 bases between them. The CDR3 consists of 12 residues. The germline V gene has CDR1 SGHRS and CDR2 YFSETQ. The DNA for the CDR3 is TGCGCCAGCAGCCTACCGCAAGAGACCCAGTACTTC. It codes for CASSLPQETQYF.

The chain joins TRBV6-1 to TRBJ1-1; possibly TRBD1 for D (5 bases). This CDR3 spans 15 amino acids. Germline values: CDR1 MNHNS, CDR2 SASEGT. The V and J ends lost 5 bases and 4 bases respectively, with 17 bases between them. The CDR3 DNA is TGTGCCAGCAGTTGGGGAGGGCCGGGGGGCACTGAAGCTTTCTTT. This gives the protein CASSWGGPGGTEAFF.

The rearrangement uses TRBV19 and TRBJ1-6, with 8 bases identical to TRBD1. This CDR3 comprises 13 residues. Unmatched junction bases numbered 8, after V lost 9 bases and J lost 10 bases. The germline CDR1 and CDR2 sequences are LNHDA and SQIVND (reference sequence). The CDR3 nucleotides are TGTGCCAGCCGGGACAGGTTCGAGTCACCCCTCCACTTT. The encoded protein is CASRDRFESPLHF.

This clone came up once. V is TRBV30 and J is TRBJ2-3; D not certain. The CDR3 length is 15 residues. V gave up 0 bases and J gave up 6 bases, with 16 bases separating them. The germline V gene has CDR1 GTSNPN and CDR2 SVGIG (reference sequence). CDR3 sequence reads: CAWSVGPVFVDTQYF. CDR3 nucleotide sequence: TGTGCCTGGAGTGTGGGTCCTGTCTTTGTTGATACGCAGTATTTT. The full variable domain, rest sourced from reference TRBV30 and TRBJ2-3, is SQTIHQWPATLVQPVGSPLSLECTVEGTSNPNLYWYRQAAGRGLQLLFYSVGIGQISSEVPQNLSASRPQDRQFILSSKKLLLSDSGFYLCAWSVGPVFVDTQYFGPGTRLTVL.

The chain combines TRBV5-6 with TRBJ2-5; no clear D gene. Germline V gene lookup returns CDR1 SGHDT and CDR2 YYEEEE. The CDR3 runs 14 residues. V lost 1 base to trimming and J lost 1 base, with 8 bases between them. CDR3 in amino acids: CASSLKRIQETQYF. The CDR3, as DNA: TGTGCCAGCAGCTTGAAGAGGATCCAAGAGACCCAGTACTTC.

The chain is built from TRBV7-2 and TRBJ1-4; the match to TRBD1 covers 9 bases. CDR3 length: 13 amino acids. J lost 13 bases, V lost 5 bases, and 8 bases had no gene match. Germline loops: CDR1 SGHTA, CDR2 FQGNSA. The CDR3 is CASSLGTGIRLFF. DNA for the CDR3: TGTGCCAGCAGCCTGGGGACAGGGATAAGACTGTTTTTT. Looking up the rest from reference TRBV7-2 and TRBJ1-4 gives the full variable domain: GAGVSQSPSNKVTEKGKDVELRCDPISGHTALYWYRQSLGQGLEFLIYFQGNSAPDKSGLPSDRFSAERTGGSVSTLTIQRTQQEDSAVYLCASSLGTGIRLFFGSGTQLSVL.

In its sample, this clone was seen a few times. V is TRBV29-1 and J is TRBJ1-1; D is uncertain. CDR3 length: 13 residues. V lost 8 bases to trimming and J lost 1 base, with 14 bases between them. Germline V CDR1 and CDR2: SQVTM, ANQGSEA. The CDR3: CSSRTEKNTEAFF. Written as DNA, the CDR3 is TGCAGCTCCAGGACCGAGAAGAACACTGAAGCTTTCTTT.

The chain links TRBV9 to TRBJ2-3; 8 positions match TRBD1. There are 14 residues in the CDR3. Trimming took 7 bases from V and 3 from J; bases not matched to a gene: 7. Germline V lookup: CDR1 SGDLS, CDR2 YYNGEE. CDR3 region: CASGRTGSTDTQYF. DNA for the CDR3: TGTGCCAGCGGTAGGACAGGGTCGACAGATACGCAGTATTTT.

The sample holds one count of this clone. The chain carries TRBV11-2 and TRBJ2-7, with D unclear. With 1 base removed from V and 7 bases from J, the gap between germline ends came to 11 bases. This CDR3 has 13 amino acids. CDR1 SGHAT and CDR2 FQNNGV come from the germline V gene. The CDR3 DNA follows: TGTGCCAGCAGCTTAGGGCCCGTGGAGGAGCAGTACTTC. It encodes CASSLGPVEEQYF.

The chain is built from TRBV19 and TRBJ1-1; D not resolved. Germline V gene sequence: CDR1 LNHDA, CDR2 SQIVND (reference sequence). With 2 bases removed from V and 4 bases from J, the gap between germline ends came to 8 bases. This CDR3 spans 13 amino acids. CDR3 sequence (DNA): TGTGCCAGTAGTATAACCTCCGGCACTGAAGCTTTCTTT. Its translation: CASSITSGTEAFF. The variable domain in full, completed from reference TRBV19 and TRBJ1-1, reads DGGITQSPKYLFRKEGQNVTLSCEQNLNHDAMYWYRQDPGQGLRLIYYSQIVNDFQKGDIAEGYSVSREKKESFPLTVTSAQKNPTAFYLCASSITSGTEAFFGQGTRLTVV.

The chain links TRBV18 to TRBJ2-7; 7 bases are a match to TRBD1. Trimming removed 1 base from V and 6 bases from J; junction bases left unmatched: 3. Germline CDR1 is KGHSH and CDR2 is LQKENI. The CDR3 consists of 13 residues. Written as DNA, the CDR3 is TGTGCCAGCTCACCACAAACAGGGGCCGAGCAGTACTTC. Translation: CASSPQTGAEQYF.